These T cell receptor beta chains were read from a single sample in a study of shared clonotypes between healthy human individuals. Produced via immunoSEQ multiplex PCR; TCRdb's table is partial and in-frame only. The table records around 600,000 clones, approximately 96% of them present only once. Input material: naive CD8+ T cells sorted from blood. All receptors derive from a young woman in good health. The conserved cysteine and the conserved F or W are not part of the CDR3 here. Each record gives: clone size, J gene, D gene, V gene, CDR3 protein. A D gene is named only where the DNA matches it firmly. A clone size is listed for some rows: how often the clone was seen (once, few, many), or a class if it is expanded.

>-|TRBJ2-3|-|TRBV27
ASSLFPADTQY
>-|TRBJ2-1|-|TRBV4-1
ASSMRLLMDKTVYNEQF
>-|TRBJ1-1|-|TRBV28
ASSFINTEAF
>-|TRBJ1-2|TRBD1|TRBV4-1
ASSQPRQGVDHGYT
>-|TRBJ2-5|-|TRBV6-5
ASRTGTWGVETQY
>once|TRBJ2-7|-|TRBV6-1
ASSELGSEQY
>-|TRBJ2-7|-|TRBV11-2
ASSSGQLKSYEQY
>-|TRBJ2-7|TRBD1|TRBV4-1
ASSRGRTGNPYEQY
>-|TRBJ1-1|-|TRBV15
ATSRVGSWAEAF
>-|TRBJ2-7|TRBD1|TRBV7-8
ASSSGTGSYEQY
>few|TRBJ1-2|-|TRBV7-9
ASSLVSRELGYT
>-|TRBJ1-4|-|TRBV5-1
ASSSEGSAEKLF
>-|TRBJ2-3|TRBD2|TRBV5-1
ASSLETLKTSGDTQY
>-|TRBJ1-1|-|TRBV27
ASSLSGGAETEAF
>-|TRBJ2-1|TRBD2|TRBV5-1
ASSSPELTSQSVNEQF
>-|TRBJ1-5|-|TRBV27
ASSWTASNQPQH
>-|TRBJ1-4|-|TRBV9
ASSVEGATNEKLF
>-|-|-|TRBV11-1
ASSLGDLYEQY
>-|TRBJ2-3|-|TRBV30
AWSVLGSTDTQY
>-|TRBJ1-2|-|TRBV28
ASRLRQARYGYT
>-|TRBJ1-2|-|TRBV20-1
SASYSGYT
>-|TRBJ1-2|-|TRBV28
ASSLTSTGVNYGYT
>-|TRBJ2-7|-|TRBV6-5
ASRASGSSSYEQY
>once|TRBJ1-1|-|TRBV15
ATTFRADTEAF
>-|TRBJ2-2|-|TRBV5-6
ASSPQGIGVLGELF
>-|TRBJ2-1|-|TRBV2
ASDEQF
>-|TRBJ2-2|-|TRBV7-2
ASSLELGLFSGELF
>-|TRBJ2-1|-|TRBV28
ASSLAGAGNEQF
>-|TRBJ2-2|-|TRBV29-1
SVGDHTGELF
>-|TRBJ1-2|TRBD1|TRBV9
ASSTRTGDIYGYT
>-|TRBJ2-7|TRBD1|TRBV7-9
ASSGPTGGNDYEQY
>-|TRBJ2-3|-|TRBV7-9
ASSFARSTDTQY
>-|TRBJ1-1|TRBD1|TRBV27
ASSSGQGDEAF
>-|TRBJ2-1|TRBD2|TRBV9
ASSFRTSGSVRTGDNEQF
>-|TRBJ2-7|-|TRBV13
ASSSALASEQY
>-|TRBJ1-1|-|TRBV28
ASSTYREGGTEAF
>-|TRBJ2-5|TRBD2|TRBV5-1
ASRLADRETQY
>-|TRBJ2-1|-|TRBV9
ASSVQVNEQF
>-|TRBJ1-5|-|TRBV18
ASSPEVKGDQPQH
>-|TRBJ2-2|-|TRBV4-1
ASSLMGTNTGELF
>-|TRBJ1-1|-|TRBV30
AWSVLGGSYTEAF
>-|TRBJ1-4|TRBD1|TRBV9
ASSTRTGEDHEKLF
>-|TRBJ2-7|-|TRBV7-6
ASSLGLGSWEQY
>-|TRBJ1-2|-|TRBV11-2
ASSPGGGNYGYT
>-|TRBJ2-2|-|TRBV21-1
ASSETSLAGVMIGELF
>-|TRBJ2-7|TRBD2|TRBV2
ASSEEASGSMEQY
>-|TRBJ2-3|TRBD2|TRBV29-1
SVGREALTDTQY
>-|TRBJ2-7|-|TRBV9
ASSVVSQGYEQY